Described below is a single T cell receptor beta chain sequence and its context. The data were taken from a study of CD8 T cells in Susac syndrome. Reverse transcription of 0.5 to 1 ug RNA was carried out with random hexamers. TCRdb redid the calling of the immunoSEQ multiplex PCR reads with MiXCR, one entry per CDR3 protein. The table records 150,000 to 200,000 distinct CDR3 sequences, approximately 96% of them present only once. Trimming removed 11 bases at V and 9 bases at J, with 23 bases between. CDR1 is MNHEY, CDR2 SMNVEV, per germline (reference sequence). The CDR3 extends over 13 amino acids. Negative isolation yielded CD4+ and CD8+ T cells, and FACS enriched TEMRA cells.

The gene calls are TRBV27 and TRBJ2-7, with D tentatively TRBD2 (5 bases). Source material: CD8+ T cells from PBMCs. The sequence derives from a human donor with multiple sclerosis. CDR3 residues: CASAGGPSLGQYF. CDR3 sequence (DNA): TGTGCCTCGGCGGGCGGCCCCTCTTTAGGGCAGTACTTC.